This T cell receptor beta chain was captured in a study of blood T cell repertoires in COVID-19. As for the study in general: Nucleic acid was either cDNA or gDNA, and it came from T cells, B-cell-depleted T cells, or PBMCs.

Germline V gives CDR1 SGHTA, CDR2 FQGNSA. This CDR3 spans 15 amino acids. V lost 6 bases, J lost 2 bases, and 3 bases stayed unmatched. Source study methods: Reference gene primer amplification gave nucleated cell count estimates. Sequencing was performed with immunoSEQ multiplex PCR; in TCRdb, only in-frame clones are kept and a portion is missing. V and J calls and clone size are as listed in that table; D and trimming were resolved from the DNA. The table has 35,000 to 50,000 clones, 65% to 85% seen once. The receptor's source is a woman older than 75 with acute or convalescent COVID-19. The sample comprised peripheral blood. The J gene is TRBJ2-2, the V gene TRBV7-2; 10 bases fit TRBD2. CDR3 sequence: CASRRTSGNTGELFF. CDR3 nucleotide sequence: TGTGCCAGCAGGCGGACTAGCGGAAACACCGGGGAGCTGTTTTTT.